This TCR beta chain was sequenced during a study of blood T cells in healthy people across ages. The V end lost 4 bases, the J end lost 2 bases, and 8 bases lay between the germline ends. Germline V gives CDR1 SGHDT, CDR2 YYEEEE. This CDR3 spans 13 amino acids. Caucasian individuals from Russia who were healthy and aged 6 to 90 acted as donors. Roughly 10 milliliters of peripheral blood were drawn from each donor. Total RNA, at least 6 micrograms per sample, came from PBMCs. PCR was performed a second time for about 7 to 11 cycles using a sample-barcoded 5' primer and a J-beta primer mix. Every cDNA molecule carried a tag from a template-switch adaptor bearing 12 random nucleotides. MiXCR, applied by TCRdb to the 5' RACE reads, yields one record per CDR3 protein. Among 1.5 million to 2 million distinct CDR3 sequences listed, about 35% were seen once.

This chain links TRBV5-6 with TRBJ2-3; unclear D gene. The sequencing input was blood. The origin of this receptor is a woman in her thirties in good health. CDR3 region: CASSQNPTDTQYF. CDR3 bases: TGTGCCAGCAGCCAGAACCCCACAGATACGCAGTATTTT.